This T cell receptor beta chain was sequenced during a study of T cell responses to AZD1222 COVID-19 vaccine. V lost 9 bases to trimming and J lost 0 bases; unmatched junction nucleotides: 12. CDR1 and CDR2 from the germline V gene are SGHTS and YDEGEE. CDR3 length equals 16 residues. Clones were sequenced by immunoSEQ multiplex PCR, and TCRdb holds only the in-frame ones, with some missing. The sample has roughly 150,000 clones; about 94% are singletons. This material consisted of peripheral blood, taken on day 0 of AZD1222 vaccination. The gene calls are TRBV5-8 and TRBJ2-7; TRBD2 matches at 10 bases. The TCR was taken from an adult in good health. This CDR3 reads CATAYGSGGVSYEQYF. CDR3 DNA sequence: TGTGCCACCGCTTACGGAAGCGGGGGGGTCTCCTACGAGCAGTACTTC.